Here is one T cell receptor beta chain with its context. The entry originates in a study of blood T cell repertoires in COVID-19. The data were produced by immunoSEQ multiplex PCR, yet TCRdb's version contains in-frame clones alone and is incomplete. The sample holds approximately 98,000 clones, about 80% seen once. The junction had 9 bases not matched to a gene; V was cut back by 1 base and J by 4 bases. The CDR3 totals 16 residues. The germline CDR1 and CDR2 sequences are SGHVS and FQNEAQ. Specimen: peripheral blood. V and J are TRBV7-8 and TRBJ1-2; 7 nucleotides align to TRBD1. The sequence was collected from a man in his fifties or sixties with acute or convalescent COVID-19. CDR3 amino acids: CASSLDRGRGGYGYTF. The DNA for the CDR3 is TGTGCCAGCAGCTTAGACAGGGGTAGGGGTGGCTATGGCTACACCTTC.